The 23 T cell receptor beta chains below all came from one sample that was sequenced in a study of blood T cell repertoires in COVID-19. TCRdb's table, derived via immunoSEQ multiplex PCR, lists solely in-frame clones and lacks some. Here the sample spans hundreds of thousands of clones, about 93% being singletons. The specimen sequenced was peripheral blood. The source is a woman younger than 35 who had recovered from COVID-19.

This clone has more than one count but fewer than ten. The sample holds other DNA sequences that translate to the same CDR3. The CDR3 coding sequence is TGTGCCAGCAGTACGGGTTATGGCTACACCTTC. It translates to CASSTGYGYTF. The gene calls are TRBV6-5 and TRBJ1-2, with D unclear. The CDR3 contains 11 residues. V was clipped by 5 bases and J by 5 bases, with 6 bases between them. Germline V CDR1 and CDR2: MNHEY, SVGAGI.

The V and J genes are TRBV9 and TRBJ1-3, with 8 bases lining up with TRBD1. J was trimmed by 7 bases and V by 1 base; bases with no gene match: 1. Germline V gene lookup returns CDR1 SGDLS and CDR2 YYNGEE. The CDR3 length is 13 residues. The CDR3 reads CASSVQGANTIYF. Written as DNA, the CDR3 is TGTGCCAGCAGCGTACAGGGGGCGAACACCATATATTTT.

This clone was observed a handful of times. This chain links TRBV27 with TRBJ1-4; D is undetermined. The germline V gene has CDR1 MNHEY and CDR2 SMNVEV (reference sequence). This CDR3 spans 14 amino acids. Trimming removed 6 bases from V and 8 bases from J, with 16 bases in between. Here the CDR3 reads CASSPLTTGEKLFF. The CDR3, as DNA: TGTGCCAGCAGCCCGTTGACCACGGGGGAAAAACTGTTTTTT.

The V and J genes are TRBV10-3 and TRBJ2-2; TRBD2 matches 10 bases. The CDR3 totals 16 residues. V trimming: 3 bases; J trimming: 5 bases; junction bases outside the gene matches: 6. CDR1 and CDR2 (germline): ENHRY, SYGVKD. The DNA for the CDR3 is TGTGCCATCAGTGATCGGGATAGCGGGAGGACCGGGGAGCTGTTTTTT. Encoded protein: CAISDRDSGRTGELFF.

The chain carries TRBV9 and TRBJ1-4; 10 nucleotides match TRBD1. The CDR3 covers 15 residues. CDR1 and CDR2 from the germline V gene are SGDLS and YYNGEE. Trimming cost V 3 bases and J 7 bases; bases outside gene matches: 6. The CDR3 region has the DNA TGTGCCAGCAGCGGACAGGGGGCTGGCGGTGAAAAACTGTTTTTT. Protein: CASSGQGAGGEKLFF.

This chain connects TRBV5-1 to TRBJ2-3, with 11 nucleotides matching TRBD2. V lost 4 bases and J lost 0; bases outside the gene matches: 13. Germline values: CDR1 SGHRS, CDR2 YFSETQ. This CDR3 comprises 19 residues. Written as DNA, the CDR3 is TGCGCCAGCAGCATGACCGGGACTAGCGGTTCCTATAGCACAGATACGCAGTATTTT. Protein: CASSMTGTSGSYSTDTQYF.

This clone appeared once. The chain uses TRBV6-5 and TRBJ1-1; 10 nucleotides line up with TRBD1. The CDR3 loop spans 15 amino acids. The V and J ends lost 4 bases and 6 bases, in that order; junction bases with no gene match: 8. Germline V gives CDR1 MNHEY, CDR2 SVGAGI. This chain's CDR3 is CASSWGRQGAAEAFF. CDR3 coding DNA: TGTGCCAGCAGTTGGGGCCGACAGGGGGCCGCTGAAGCTTTCTTT.

The J gene is TRBJ1-5, the V gene TRBV29-1, with D perhaps matching TRBD1 (5 bases). Trimming took 4 bases from V and 3 from J, leaving 10 bases between them. The CDR3 contains 13 residues. Germline values: CDR1 SQVTM, CDR2 ANQGSEA. CDR3 nucleotide sequence: TGCAGCGTTGGCAGGGAAGCCAATCAGCCCCAGCATTTT. It codes for CSVGREANQPQHF.

The V call is TRBV13, the J call TRBJ2-1; 7 bases are a match to TRBD2. The CDR3 has 15 amino acids. Unmatched junction bases numbered 8, after V lost 4 bases and J lost 5 bases. Germline CDR1 is PRHDT and CDR2 is FYEKMQ (reference sequence). The CDR3 loop is CASSSRGEANNEQFF. The CDR3 DNA follows: TGTGCCAGCAGCTCCCGGGGGGAAGCAAACAATGAGCAGTTCTTC. Drawing the rest from reference TRBV13 and TRBJ2-1, the complete variable domain is AAGVIQSPRHLIKEKRETATLKCYPIPRHDTVYWYQQGPGQDPQFLISFYEKMQSDKGSIPDRFSAQQFSDYHSELNMSSLELGDSALYFCASSSRGEANNEQFFGPGTRLTVL.

The chain links TRBV5-1 to TRBJ1-1; D is perhaps TRBD1 (5 bases). Trimming pared 3 bases from V and 0 bases from J, leaving 6 bases between. The CDR3 contains 13 residues. Germline V CDR1 and CDR2: SGHRS, YFSETQ. The CDR3 loop is CASSSRVNTEAFF. The DNA of the CDR3 is TGCGCCAGCAGCTCCAGGGTGAACACTGAAGCTTTCTTT.

This chain uses TRBV11-2 with TRBJ1-2; D uncertain. Trimming pared 3 bases from V and 5 bases from J, leaving 13 bases between. CDR1 is SGHAT, CDR2 FQNNGV, per germline. This CDR3 comprises 14 residues. The CDR3 DNA is TGTGCCAGCAGCTTGGGCGACGGTGAATATGGCTACACCTTC. It yields the protein CASSLGDGEYGYTF.

The chain carries TRBV24-1 and TRBJ2-7; TRBD1 is a possible D gene (5 bases). This CDR3 is 17 amino acids long. V lost 8 bases and J 0 bases, leaving 22 bases between the germline ends. Germline-derived CDR1 and CDR2 are KGHDR and SFDVKD. CDR3 in amino acids: CATTLTEDSSSSYEQYV. The CDR3 DNA is TGTGCCACCACTTTAACAGAAGACAGTTCGAGCTCCTACGAGCAGTACGTC.

This clone was seen once. The chain recombines TRBV28 with TRBJ1-1, with 11 positions matching TRBD1. CDR1 and CDR2 (germline): MDHEN, SYDVKM. The CDR3 contains 17 residues. The trim removed 5 bases at V and 5 bases at J, leaving 13 bases unmatched. CDR3 protein: CASSQTGTGGRGTEAFF. The CDR3 DNA reads as TGTGCCAGCAGTCAGACCGGGACAGGGGGGAGGGGGACTGAAGCTTTCTTT. Using reference TRBV28 and TRBJ1-1 for the parts outside the CDR3, the full variable domain is DVKVTQSSRYLVKRTGEKVFLECVQDMDHENMFWYRQDPGLGLRLIYFSYDVKMKEKGDIPEGYSVSREKKERFSLILESASTNQTSMYLCASSQTGTGGRGTEAFFGQGTRLTVV.

The chain combines TRBV10-3 with TRBJ1-3; 7 nucleotides align to TRBD1. Trimming took 7 bases from V and 0 from J; bases not matched to a gene: 12. This CDR3 spans 17 amino acids. CDR1 and CDR2 (germline): ENHRY, SYGVKD. The CDR3 nucleotides are TGTGCCATCAACGACAGGGCGGATATCTACTCTGGAAACACCATATATTTT. This codes for CAINDRADIYSGNTIYF.

V is TRBV7-2 and J is TRBJ2-3; 7 bases are a match to TRBD2. The germline V gene encodes CDR1 SGHTA and CDR2 FQGNSA. The trim removed 10 bases at V and 5 bases at J, leaving 18 bases unmatched. CDR3 length: 16 amino acids. CDR3 DNA sequence: TGTGCCACCTCAGGGTGGGGGAGGGCCCTGGGAGATACGCAGTATTTT. This gives the protein CATSGWGRALGDTQYF.

The chain has TRBV11-3 and TRBJ2-3; 10 bases line up with TRBD1. V was clipped by 1 base and J by 6 bases; unmatched bases: 10. The germline V gene encodes CDR1 SGHNT and CDR2 YENEEA. The CDR3 has 17 amino acids. For the CDR3, the DNA is TGTGCCAGCAGCTTAGCCGGGACAGGGGTAACATTGGATACGCAGTATTTT. Translating it yields CASSLAGTGVTLDTQYF.

This chain uses TRBV6-5 with TRBJ1-2, with 12 nucleotides matching TRBD1. Germline V gene data show CDR1 as MNHEY and CDR2 as SVGAGI. The ends lost 7 bases at V and 7 bases at J; junction bases unmatched: 4. The CDR3 spans 13 residues. The CDR3 loop reads CASIGTGGGGYTF. The DNA for the CDR3 is TGTGCCAGCATCGGGACAGGGGGCGGTGGCTACACCTTC.

In nucleotides, the CDR3 is TGCGCCAGCAGCCACCGACTAGCGGGAGTGGTGGAGGACAATGAGCAGTTCTTC. Translating gives CASSHRLAGVVEDNEQFF. The V and J genes are TRBV4-1 and TRBJ2-1; 12 nucleotides align to TRBD2. There are 18 residues in the CDR3. Looked up from germline, CDR1 is MGHRA and CDR2 is YSYEKL. With V trimmed by 3 bases and J by 5 bases, 11 bases remained unmatched.

The gene calls are TRBV6-6 and TRBJ1-5; 8 positions agree with TRBD1. The J segment lost 1 base and the V segment lost 6 bases, leaving 2 bases of the junction unmatched. Per the germline V gene, CDR1 is MNHNY and CDR2 is SVGAGI (reference sequence). The CDR3 extends over 14 amino acids. The CDR3 region has the DNA TGTGCCAGCAGCCACAGGGGGAGCAATCAGCCCCAGCATTTT. The encoded protein is CASSHRGSNQPQHF.

V gene TRBV5-4 combines with J gene TRBJ2-3, with 8 bases identical to TRBD2. There are 14 residues in the CDR3. Germline CDR1 and CDR2: SGHNT and YYREEE (reference sequence). The V segment lost 3 bases and the J segment 6 bases; nucleotides outside the gene matches: 6. The CDR3: CASSSGTSSDTQYF. The CDR3 bases are TGTGCCAGCAGCTCCGGGACTAGTTCGGATACGCAGTATTTT.

This chain uses TRBV10-3 with TRBJ2-1; 11 bases agree with TRBD2. Trimming at V came to 2 bases and at J to 0 bases, leaving 9 bases not matched to a gene. The length of the CDR3 is 19 residues. Germline V lookup: CDR1 ENHRY, CDR2 SYGVKD. CDR3 nucleotides: TGTGCCATCAGTGAGGAACTAGCGGGAGCGTTAACCTCCTACAATGAGCAGTTCTTC. Its protein is CAISEELAGALTSYNEQFF.

The CDR3 region has the DNA TGTGCCAGTGTGGCGGGAGTGCTAACCGGGGAGCTGTTTTTT. Encoded protein: CASVAGVLTGELFF. The chain couples TRBV18 to TRBJ2-2; 7 bases fit TRBD2. Germline CDR1 is KGHSH and CDR2 is LQKENI. The CDR3 is made up of 14 amino acids. Trimming cost V 9 bases and J 5 bases; bases outside gene matches: 9.

The CDR3 sequence is CATSDGGTSTSDTQYF. Here the CDR3 DNA reads TGTGCCACCAGTGATGGGGGGACTAGCACATCAGATACGCAGTATTTT. V gene TRBV24-1 combines with J gene TRBJ2-3, with TRBD2 identical over 9 bases. Trimming removed 3 bases from V and 4 bases from J; junction bases left unmatched: 7. The germline V gene encodes CDR1 KGHDR and CDR2 SFDVKD. This CDR3 region has 16 residues.